What follows are 11 T cell receptor beta chains derived from one specimen sequenced in a study of cytomegalovirus exposure and HLA in healthy donors. This PCR relied on a set of 60 Vbeta primers and 13 Jbeta primers. TCRdb keeps only in-frame clones here, not all; method: immunoSEQ multiplex PCR. The sample consists of under 50,000 clones, around 74% of them appearing once. Specimen: PBMCs. Every receptor here comes from a man aged 25 to 40 in good health and CMV-seronegative.

This rearrangement joins TRBV19 to TRBJ2-7; 8 bases match TRBD1. Germline CDR1 reads LNHDA; CDR2 reads SQIVND (reference sequence). V dropped 2 bases and J dropped 1; count of bases not matched to a gene: 10. This CDR3 has 17 residues. The CDR3 spells CASSIRVTGAKSYEQYF. The CDR3 DNA is TGTGCCAGTAGTATAAGGGTGACAGGGGCAAAATCCTACGAGCAGTACTTC.

V gene TRBV5-1 combines with J gene TRBJ2-1; tentatively, D is TRBD2 (6 bases). The CDR3 has 15 residues. Trimming stripped 4 bases from V and 6 bases from J, with 17 bases between. Germline-derived CDR1 and CDR2 are SGHRS and YFSETQ. CDR3 DNA: TGCGCCAGCAGCCGGGAGCCTAGCGTCGGCAATGAGCAGTTCTTC. This gives the protein CASSREPSVGNEQFF.

The genes are TRBV6-1 and TRBJ2-1, with TRBD2 matching 10 bases. Germline trimming cut 6 bases from V and 3 bases from J; bases unmatched to any gene: 2. This CDR3 is built from 14 residues. Germline values: CDR1 MNHNS, CDR2 SASEGT. The CDR3 loop is CASSLAGVYNEQFF. CDR3 in DNA: TGTGCCAGCAGCCTAGCGGGAGTCTACAATGAGCAGTTCTTC.

The chain links TRBV10-2 to TRBJ1-2, with D uncertain. V lost 8 bases, J lost 3 bases, and 19 bases lay in between. The germline V gene has CDR1 WSHSY and CDR2 SAAADI. The CDR3 has 15 residues. CDR3 sequence reads: CASAINSIVDYGYTF. The CDR3 region has the DNA TGCGCCAGCGCCATCAACTCGATCGTGGACTATGGCTACACCTTC.

The V call is TRBV28, the J call TRBJ1-2; 7 bases are shared with TRBD1. The CDR3 length is 16 residues. V lost 2 bases, J lost 2 bases, and 8 bases stayed unmatched. Germline CDR1 is MDHEN and CDR2 is SYDVKM. The CDR3 protein is CASSLPGTALNYGYTF. DNA of the CDR3: TGTGCCAGCAGTTTACCCGGGACAGCGTTAAACTATGGCTACACCTTC.

The chain joins TRBV5-1 to TRBJ2-5, with D perhaps TRBD2 (5 bases). Germline V gene sequence: CDR1 SGHRS, CDR2 YFSETQ. The V gene lost 0 bases and the J gene lost 6 bases, with 15 bases spanning the gap. The CDR3 runs 15 residues. For the CDR3, the DNA is TGCGCCAGCAGCTTGGACTGGGCGGGTCGGAAGACCCAGTACTTC. Residues: CASSLDWAGRKTQYF.

The chain carries TRBV4-2 and TRBJ2-3, with 8 nucleotides matching TRBD2. Germline assignment: CDR1 LGHNA and CDR2 YNFKEQ. J gave up 4 bases and V 3 bases, and 6 bases lay outside the gene matches. The CDR3 sequence is 15 residues long. CDR3 residues: CASSQRSGSSDTQYF. The DNA for the CDR3 is TGTGCCAGCAGCCAGCGGAGCGGGAGCTCAGATACGCAGTATTTT.

V is TRBV6-1 and J is TRBJ1-3; D is possibly TRBD1 (5 bases). CDR3 size: 15 residues. V was cut by 0 bases and J by 4 bases, with 10 bases left in between. In germline, CDR1 is MNHNS, CDR2 SASEGT. The CDR3 DNA reads as TGTGCCAGCAGTGAAGCTGGGGCATGGGGAAACACCATATATTTT. This codes for CASSEAGAWGNTIYF.

The chain combines TRBV30 with TRBJ2-5; D unclear. The DNA end lines up better with TRBJ2-7; the J call may be wrong. CDR1 is GTSNPN, CDR2 SVGIG, per germline (reference sequence). The CDR3 extends over 11 amino acids. CDR3 nucleotide sequence: TGTGCCTGGAGTTCCCCATACGAGCAGTACTTC. Translated, it gives CAWSSPYEQYF.

The chain links TRBV7-2 to TRBJ2-7; 8 bases map to TRBD1. The CDR3 runs 13 residues. V gave up 5 bases and J gave up 3 bases; unmatched junction bases: 3. From germline, CDR1 is SGHTA and CDR2 FQGNSA. The CDR3 DNA is TGTGCCAGCAGCCCAGGACAGGGCTACGAGCAGTACTTC. This translates into CASSPGQGYEQYF.

The chain joins TRBV30 to TRBJ1-1; TRBD1 matches 7 bases. The J segment lost 6 bases and the V segment lost 3 bases, leaving 10 bases of the junction unmatched. Germline values: CDR1 GTSNPN, CDR2 SVGIG (reference sequence). CDR3 length equals 14 residues. The CDR3 is CAWRTETGPPEAFF. DNA of the CDR3: TGTGCCTGGAGGACTGAGACAGGGCCCCCTGAAGCTTTCTTT.